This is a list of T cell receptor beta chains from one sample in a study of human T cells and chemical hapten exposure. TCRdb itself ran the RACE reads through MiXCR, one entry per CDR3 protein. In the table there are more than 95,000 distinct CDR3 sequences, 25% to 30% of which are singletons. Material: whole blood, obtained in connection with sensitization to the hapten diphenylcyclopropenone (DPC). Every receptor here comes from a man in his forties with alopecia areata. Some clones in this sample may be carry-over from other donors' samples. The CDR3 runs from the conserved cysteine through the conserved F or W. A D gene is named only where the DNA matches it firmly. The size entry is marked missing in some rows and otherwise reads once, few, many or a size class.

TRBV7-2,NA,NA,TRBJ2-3,CASSPPWPSTDTQYF,TGTGCCAGCAGCCCCCCCTGGCCGAGCACAGATACGCAGTATTTT
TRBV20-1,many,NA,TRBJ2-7,CSARDYQGSYEQYF,TGCAGTGCTAGAGATTATCAGGGTTCCTACGAGCAGTACTTC
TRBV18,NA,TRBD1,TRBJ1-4,CASSSRDRLTNEKLFF,TGTGCCAGCTCATCCCGGGACAGACTAACTAATGAAAAACTGTTTTTT
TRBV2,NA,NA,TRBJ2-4,CASSPRGTYIQYF,TGTGCCAGCAGCCCAAGGGGCACCTACATTCAGTACTTC
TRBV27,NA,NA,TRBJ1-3,CASSPDISGNTIYF,TGTGCCAGCAGCCCTGATATCTCTGGAAACACCATATATTTT
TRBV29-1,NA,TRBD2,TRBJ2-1,CSVLAGVAYNEQFF,TGCAGCGTGCTAGCGGGAGTGGCCTACAATGAGCAGTTCTTC
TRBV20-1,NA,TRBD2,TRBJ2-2,CSARDPTGASGPVRELFF,TGCAGTGCTAGGGACCCAACCGGCGCTAGCGGGCCAGTGCGGGAGCTGTTTTTT
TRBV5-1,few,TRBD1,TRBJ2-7,CASSLNRKGAVSYEQYF,TGCGCCAGCAGCTTGAACCGTAAGGGGGCGGTCTCCTACGAGCAGTACTTC
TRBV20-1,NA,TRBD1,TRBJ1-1,CSARDSGTGRTGWGAFF,TGCAGTGCTAGAGACTCCGGGACAGGTCGAACGGGGTGGGGAGCTTTCTTT
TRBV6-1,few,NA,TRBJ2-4,CASSDSTVAKNIQYF,TGTGCCAGCAGTGATAGTACAGTAGCCAAAAACATTCAGTACTTC